These 27 T cell receptor beta chains were all obtained from the same sample, sequenced in a study of T cell responses to AZD1222 COVID-19 vaccine. Generated by immunoSEQ multiplex PCR, the TCRdb table keeps only in-frame clones and is missing some. The sample lists 150,000 to 200,000 clones; around nine tenths were seen once. Sequencing used peripheral blood, obtained 28 days after the second dose of the MenACWY control vaccine. The source of these receptors is an adult who received the MenACWY meningococcal vaccine as a control.

This chain joins TRBV7-9 and TRBJ2-1, with TRBD2 matching 10 bases. Germline lookup yields CDR1 SEHNR and CDR2 FQNEAQ (reference sequence). V dropped 2 bases and J dropped 0; count of bases not matched to a gene: 10. The CDR3 runs 19 residues. CDR3 region: CASSLFRSLAGVSYNEQFF. Here the CDR3 DNA reads TGTGCCAGCAGCTTATTCAGGTCCCTAGCGGGAGTCTCCTACAATGAGCAGTTCTTC.

V and J are TRBV7-2 and TRBJ2-3; TRBD1 agrees at 7 bases. CDR1 is SGHTA, CDR2 FQGNSA, per germline. V trimming: 1 base; J trimming: 2 bases; junction bases outside the gene matches: 6. This CDR3 has 16 residues. The CDR3 spells CASSLVRTGSTDTQYF. In DNA, the CDR3 is TGTGCCAGCAGCTTAGTTAGGACAGGATCCACAGATACGCAGTATTTT.

This clone was detected only a few times. The chain employs TRBV25-1 and TRBJ1-1, with D unclear. The length of the CDR3 is 13 residues. Germline V gene lookup returns CDR1 MGHDK and CDR2 SYGVNS. Trimming shortened V by 0 bases and J by 11 bases, and 13 bases separated the two germline ends. CDR3 DNA sequence: TGTGCCAGCAGTGAATATGGTAGGATATCGGCTTTCTTT. Translation: CASSEYGRISAFF.

The rearrangement uses TRBV19 and TRBJ2-7; possible D gene TRBD1, 8 bases. Germline V gene sequence: CDR1 LNHDA, CDR2 SQIVND (reference sequence). Trimming shortened V by 7 bases and J by 4 bases, and 20 bases separated the two germline ends. The CDR3 runs 15 residues. The CDR3 nucleotides are TGTGCCAGTACTTCGAACAGGGGGGGCCATTACGAGCAGTACTTC. This gives the protein CASTSNRGGHYEQYF. The full variable domain, rest sourced from reference TRBV19 and TRBJ2-7, is DGGITQSPKYLFRKEGQNVTLSCEQNLNHDAMYWYRQDPGQGLRLIYYSQIVNDFQKGDIAEGYSVSREKKESFPLTVTSAQKNPTAFYLCASTSNRGGHYEQYFGPGTRLTVT.

The chain employs TRBV5-6 and TRBJ2-1; no definite D call. The germline gives CDR1 SGHDT, CDR2 YYEEEE. The CDR3 totals 15 residues. Trimming took off 4 bases at V and 6 bases at J, with 17 bases between the two ends. CDR3 in DNA: TGTGCCAGCAGCCGCATTGGAATAGTCGGCAATGAGCAGTTCTTC. Amino acids: CASSRIGIVGNEQFF.

The V call is TRBV10-3, the J call TRBJ1-4; D unclear. This CDR3 comprises 15 residues. The germline gives CDR1 ENHRY, CDR2 SYGVKD. V dropped 8 bases and J dropped 0 bases, with 13 bases sitting between them. The CDR3 region is CAISRGSATNEKLFF. CDR3 bases: TGTGCCATCTCTCGAGGGTCTGCAACTAATGAAAAACTGTTTTTT.

The CDR3 coding sequence is TGTGCCAGCAGCTCAGAGGGACGGACCAAAGCTTTCTTT. Translating gives CASSSEGRTKAFF. The J gene is TRBJ1-1, the V gene TRBV11-2; D possibly corresponds to TRBD1 (5 bases). Trimming removed 4 bases at V and 9 bases at J, with 15 bases between. Germline values: CDR1 SGHAT, CDR2 FQNNGV. The CDR3 totals 13 residues.

CDR3 region: CAISEEDRGRKIYGYTF. The CDR3 bases are TGTGCCATCAGTGAGGAGGACAGGGGTCGAAAAATCTATGGCTACACCTTC. The chain combines TRBV10-3 with TRBJ1-2; 9 nucleotides align to TRBD1. This CDR3 has 17 residues. V lost 2 bases to trimming and J lost 4 bases; unmatched junction nucleotides: 11. Germline V CDR1 and CDR2: ENHRY, SYGVKD.

V gene TRBV28 combines with J gene TRBJ2-1, with D unresolved. The CDR3 totals 21 residues. The V end lost 2 bases, the J end lost 7 bases, and 33 bases lay between the germline ends. CDR1 is MDHEN and CDR2 is SYDVKM in the germline V gene. In DNA form, the CDR3 reads TGTGCCAGCAGTTTAGGTTTTCGGCTAGGTGGGTTTAGGACGAACCTAAATGAGCAGTTCTTC. Its translation: CASSLGFRLGGFRTNLNEQFF. The variable domain in full, completed from reference TRBV28 and TRBJ2-1, reads DVKVTQSSRYLVKRTGEKVFLECVQDMDHENMFWYRQDPGLGLRLIYFSYDVKMKEKGDIPEGYSVSREKKERFSLILESASTNQTSMYLCASSLGFRLGGFRTNLNEQFFGPGTRLTVL.

V and J are TRBV18 and TRBJ2-4; 11 nucleotides agree with TRBD2. The CDR3 is 15 residues long. In germline, CDR1 is KGHSH, CDR2 LQKENI. J lost 6 bases, V lost 2 bases, and 3 bases had no gene match. In DNA form, the CDR3 reads TGTGCCAGCTCACCAGGGCTAGCGGGAGGAAACATTCAGTACTTC. Its translation is CASSPGLAGGNIQYF.

This chain's CDR3 is CASSLGYSPLHF. CDR3 coding DNA: TGTGCCAGCAGCTTAGGATATTCACCCCTCCACTTT. V and J are TRBV11-3 and TRBJ1-6; no reliable D call. Germline assignment: CDR1 SGHNT and CDR2 YENEEA. The CDR3 totals 12 residues. Trimming stripped 1 base from V and 8 bases from J, with 3 bases between.

V usage is TRBV24-1 and J usage is TRBJ2-4, with D tentatively TRBD1 or TRBD2 (5 bases each). The germline V gene encodes CDR1 KGHDR and CDR2 SFDVKD. Between the trimmed V and J ends, which lost 5 bases and 7 bases, there was a span of 14 bases. CDR3 length equals 14 residues. The CDR3 DNA reads as TGTGCCACCAGTGCCGCTGGGACGGGGAACATTCAGTACTTC. It is translated as CATSAAGTGNIQYF.

The DNA for the CDR3 is TGTGCCAGTAGTTCCACAGGGGGAGCCTACGAGCAGTACTTC. Protein product: CASSSTGGAYEQYF. V is TRBV19 and J is TRBJ2-7, with 8 bases aligning to TRBD1. This CDR3 spans 14 amino acids. The trim removed 5 bases at V and 2 bases at J, leaving 5 bases unmatched. The V gene's germline CDR1 is LNHDA and CDR2 SQIVND (reference sequence).

The rearrangement links TRBV19 to TRBJ2-3; D not resolved. This CDR3 comprises 10 residues. Per germline, CDR1 LNHDA and CDR2 SQIVND (reference sequence). V gave up 4 bases and J gave up 7 bases, with 3 bases separating them. CDR3 protein: CASSTHTQYF. The CDR3 DNA sequence: TGTGCCAGTAGTACGCATACGCAGTATTTT.

The chain combines TRBV6-5 with TRBJ1-6; D may be TRBD1 (5 bases). Trimming took 6 bases from V and 5 from J, leaving 11 bases between them. The germline gives CDR1 MNHEY, CDR2 SVGAGI. The CDR3 runs to 14 residues. The chain's CDR3 is CASSRATDNSPLHF. The CDR3 DNA reads TGTGCCAGCAGCAGGGCCACGGATAATTCACCCCTCCACTTT.

This clone has only one observation. The chain employs TRBV28 and TRBJ2-7; D remains ambiguous. The CDR3 loop spans 11 amino acids. The V and J ends lost 4 bases and 6 bases respectively, with 7 bases between them. From germline, CDR1 is MDHEN and CDR2 SYDVKM. The CDR3 loop reads CASSSRLEQYF. CDR3 nucleotide sequence: TGTGCCAGCAGTTCTCGCCTCGAGCAGTACTTC.

The count of this clone is one. This chain joins TRBV5-6 and TRBJ2-7, with a tentative D call TRBD2 (6 bases). The length of the CDR3 is 13 residues. The V end was cut by 4 bases, the J end by 3 bases, with 11 bases between. Germline V gives CDR1 SGHDT, CDR2 YYEEEE. Here the CDR3 DNA reads TGTGCCAGCAGCCCTTGGGACTTCTACGAGCAGTACTTC. It encodes CASSPWDFYEQYF.

The J gene is TRBJ2-1, the V gene TRBV25-1, with 7 bases lining up with TRBD2. CDR3 length: 13 residues. CDR1 MGHDK and CDR2 SYGVNS come from the germline V gene. The V segment lost 2 bases and the J segment 12 bases; nucleotides outside the gene matches: 7. As DNA, the CDR3 is TGTGCCAGCAGTGAAGGCAGGACTAGTGTGCAGTTCTTC. Its protein product is CASSEGRTSVQFF.

The rearrangement joins TRBV11-3 to TRBJ2-3; 12 bases are a match to TRBD2. This CDR3 region has 14 residues. CDR1 SGHNT and CDR2 YENEEA come from the germline V gene. V dropped 8 bases and J dropped 0; count of bases not matched to a gene: 0. The CDR3, as DNA: TGTGCCAGCGGACTAGCGGGGAGCACAGATACGCAGTATTTT. This sequence encodes CASGLAGSTDTQYF.

This chain connects TRBV4-2 to TRBJ1-6; weak D call: TRBD1 (5 bases). The CDR3 is made up of 15 amino acids. The germline gives CDR1 LGHNA, CDR2 YNFKEQ. Trimming took 0 bases from V and 10 from J, leaving 13 bases between them. The CDR3 region is CASSQEVGGRSPLHF. Here the CDR3 DNA reads TGTGCCAGCAGCCAAGAGGTCGGGGGAAGGTCACCCCTCCACTTT.

The V call is TRBV28, the J call TRBJ1-3; 10 nucleotides agree with TRBD1. V lost 4 bases and J lost 2; bases outside the gene matches: 5. This CDR3 contains 16 residues. CDR1 and CDR2 (germline): MDHEN, SYDVKM. The chain's CDR3 is CASSSLGTGAGNTIYF. Written as DNA, the CDR3 is TGTGCCAGCAGTTCGTTAGGGACAGGGGCTGGAAACACCATATATTTT.

The chain joins TRBV4-1 to TRBJ1-4, with D hard to call. From germline, CDR1 is MGHRA and CDR2 YSYEKL. The V end was cut by 1 base, the J end by 4 bases, with 13 bases between. This CDR3 has 16 amino acids. Here the CDR3 DNA reads TGCGCCAGCAGCCAAGCCCCCGGCCGGATTAATGAAAAACTGTTTTTT. Encoded protein: CASSQAPGRINEKLFF.

J is TRBJ1-6 and V is TRBV5-8, with 7 bases matching TRBD1. This CDR3 comprises 17 residues. J gave up 0 bases and V 3 bases, and 6 bases lay outside the gene matches. Germline CDR1 and CDR2: SGHTS and YDEGEE. CDR3 in DNA: TGTGCCAGCAGCTCCGGACAGGCGAGCTCCTATAATTCACCCCTCCACTTT. Protein sequence: CASSSGQASSYNSPLHF.

The gene calls are TRBV6-6 and TRBJ1-1, with D tentatively TRBD1 (6 bases). Germline V lookup: CDR1 MNHNY, CDR2 SVGAGI (reference sequence). The CDR3 totals 13 residues. With 8 bases removed from V and 1 base from J, the gap between germline ends came to 11 bases. The CDR3 sequence: CASRDTENTEAFF. The CDR3 DNA sequence: TGTGCCAGCCGGGACACCGAGAACACTGAAGCTTTCTTT.

The rearrangement uses TRBV5-1 and TRBJ1-1, with a weak D call TRBD1 (6 bases). CDR3 length: 15 amino acids. The germline gives CDR1 SGHRS, CDR2 YFSETQ. V was trimmed by 1 base and J by 0 bases, leaving 10 bases between them. The DNA of the CDR3 is TGCGCCAGCAGCTTGATACAGGGAATGAACACTGAAGCTTTCTTT. Residues: CASSLIQGMNTEAFF.

J is TRBJ2-5 and V is TRBV7-3; 10 bases line up with TRBD2. V lost 1 base and J lost 2; bases outside the gene matches: 10. The CDR3 length is 18 residues. Per germline, CDR1 SGHTA and CDR2 FQGTGA. The CDR3 here is CASSLMGRLAGVQETQYF. In DNA form, the CDR3 reads TGTGCCAGCAGCTTAATGGGTCGGCTAGCGGGAGTGCAAGAGACCCAGTACTTC. The variable domain in full, with the rest retrieved from reference TRBV7-3 and TRBJ2-5, is GAGVSQTPSNKVTEKGKYVELRCDPISGHTALYWYRQSLGQGPEFLIYFQGTGAADDSGLPNDRFFAVRPEGSVSTLKIQRTERGDSAVYLCASSLMGRLAGVQETQYFGPGTRLLVL.

The V gene is TRBV7-9, the J gene TRBJ2-2; unclear D gene. The V and J ends lost 1 base and 3 bases respectively, with 12 bases between them. This CDR3 is 16 amino acids long. The germline CDR1 and CDR2 sequences are SEHNR and FQNEAQ (reference sequence). The chain's CDR3 is CASSLGWAAYTGELFF. The CDR3, as DNA: TGTGCCAGCAGCTTAGGGTGGGCAGCCTACACCGGGGAGCTGTTTTTT.